The sample holds many counts of the clone carrying this T cell receptor (beta chain). Its antigen is currently unknown. This sample was taken from a study of breast tumors, draining lymph nodes, adjacent tissues. General study results and limits: The lymph node origin of tumor T cells was framed as consistent with a hypothesis, not demonstrated. Compared with lymph nodes, tumors were less diverse; compared with nontumor tissue, more. Findings are consistent with lymph node origin and intratumoral expansion of most tumor T cells.

TCRdb re-derived calls from the multiplex PCR reads in MiXCR, one entry per CDR3 protein. The sample includes 70,000 or so distinct CDR3 sequences, over 40% of them seen just once. The source material was breast tumor tissue. The sequence was obtained from a female donor with breast cancer. Some clones in this sample may be carry-over from other donors' samples.

DNA of the CDR3: TGCGCCAGCAGTGAGTCGAGACAGGAGTATAGCAATCAGCCCCAGCATTTT. This sequence encodes CASSESRQEYSNQPQHF. V is TRBV10-2 and J is TRBJ1-5, with a possible D match to TRBD1 (6 bases). This CDR3 spans 17 amino acids. CDR1 is WSHSY, CDR2 SAAADI, per germline. V lost 0 bases and J 0 bases, leaving 12 bases between the germline ends.